This T cell receptor beta chain comes out of a study of cytomegalovirus exposure and HLA in healthy donors. Study conclusions and caveats: TCR sequences were mostly rare, though some public TCRs occurred in many donors.

Researchers ran the PCR with 60 Vbeta and 13 Jbeta primers. Sequencing was performed with immunoSEQ multiplex PCR; in TCRdb, only in-frame clones are kept and a portion is missing. The table shows 95,000 to 150,000 clones, with under 90% occurring only once. This CDR3 has 15 amino acids. V was cut by 4 bases and J by 7 bases, with 22 bases left in between. CDR1 is GTSNPN, CDR2 SVGIG, per germline (reference sequence). In regard to this clone: Antigen unknown.

The receptor was derived from a female donor in good health and CMV-seropositive. Sequencing used PBMCs. This chain links TRBV30 with TRBJ1-1; maybe TRBD1 (5 bases). As DNA, the CDR3 is TGTGCCTGGACCCCGGTCCCCAGGGAATTGGGTGAAGCTTTCTTT. The encoded protein is CAWTPVPRELGEAFF.